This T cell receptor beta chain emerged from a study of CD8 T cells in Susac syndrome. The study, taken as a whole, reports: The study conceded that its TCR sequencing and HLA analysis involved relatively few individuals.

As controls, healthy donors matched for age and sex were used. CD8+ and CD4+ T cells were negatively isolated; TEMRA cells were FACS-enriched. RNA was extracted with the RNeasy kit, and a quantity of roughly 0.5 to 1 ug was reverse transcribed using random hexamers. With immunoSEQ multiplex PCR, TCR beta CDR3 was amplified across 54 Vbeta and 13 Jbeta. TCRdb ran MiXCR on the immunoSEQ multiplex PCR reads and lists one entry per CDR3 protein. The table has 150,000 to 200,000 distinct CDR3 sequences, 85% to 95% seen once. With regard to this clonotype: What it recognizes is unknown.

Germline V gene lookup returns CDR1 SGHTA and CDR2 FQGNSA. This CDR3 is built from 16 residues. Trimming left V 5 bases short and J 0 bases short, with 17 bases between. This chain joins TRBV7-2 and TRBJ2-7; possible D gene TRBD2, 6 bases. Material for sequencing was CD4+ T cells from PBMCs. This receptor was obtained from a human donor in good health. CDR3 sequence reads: CASSPPGTPSSYEQYF. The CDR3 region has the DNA TGTGCCAGCAGCCCCCCCGGGACTCCGAGCTCCTACGAGCAGTACTTC.